This T cell receptor (beta chain) was retrieved from a study of T-cell memory formation after mild COVID-19. The CDR3 has 13 residues. The V end lost 6 bases, the J end lost 0 bases, and 9 bases lay between the germline ends. Germline V gene data show CDR1 as ENHRY and CDR2 as SYGVKD. TCRdb redid the calling of the 5' RACE reads with MiXCR, one entry per CDR3 protein. The sample records roughly 400,000 distinct CDR3 sequences, about 24% being singletons. This clonotype originated in an adult woman who had mild COVID-19 (a few samples of this study predate the infection). Cell type and time point are not known. The chain links TRBV10-3 to TRBJ2-7; D gene ambiguous. Sequenced input: PBMCs or a T cell subset sorted from them (not recorded which). The CDR3 sequence: CAIRAVSSYEQYF. The CDR3 DNA follows: TGTGCCATCAGGGCGGTCAGCTCCTACGAGCAGTACTTC.